This section outlines one T cell receptor (beta chain) sequence together with its context. Per germline, CDR1 LGHDT and CDR2 YNNKEL (reference sequence). The CDR3 runs 15 residues. The ends lost 4 bases at V and 6 bases at J; junction bases unmatched: 8. In the original analysis: Reference gene primer amplification gave nucleated cell count estimates. Assay used: immunoSEQ multiplex PCR; TCRdb lists only in-frame clones, some missing. The V and J calls and clone size were taken over from that table, and D and trimming were inferred from the DNA. The data show about 290,000 clones, over 80% seen once. The data belong to a study of blood T cell repertoires in COVID-19. Study overall: Samples representing acute and convalescent COVID-19 were sourced from the United States, Italy and Spain. T cells, B-cell-depleted T cells, or PBMCs supplied cDNA or gDNA.

This chain connects TRBV3-1 (or the pseudogene TRBV3-2) to TRBJ1-5, with 8 bases lining up with TRBD1. Sequences were obtained from peripheral blood. The receptor was isolated from a woman aged 50 to 65 with active or convalescent COVID-19. The CDR3 reads CASSRGTGLGQPQHF. CDR3 coding DNA: TGTGCCAGCAGCCGGGGGACAGGCCTCGGTCAGCCCCAGCATTTT.